These 28 T cell receptor beta chains came from one sample sequenced in a study of blood T cells in healthy people across ages. The authors ran a second PCR of about 6 to 11 cycles using a sample-barcoded 5' primer and a J-beta primer mix. TCRdb fed the 5' RACE reads into MiXCR, producing one record per CDR3 protein. The profile covers more than 600,000 distinct CDR3 sequences, with approximately 25% appearing a single time and 9% to 9.5% taken by the ten largest. In addition, the sample was reused for a study of T cells of mothers and their children.

Sequencing used blood. All receptors derive from a boy younger than 18 in good health.

CDR3 sequence: CASTKTGVVNTEAFF. CDR3 nucleotides: TGTGCCAGCACCAAAACGGGGGTGGTGAACACTGAAGCTTTCTTT. The chain has TRBV12-3 or TRBV12-4 and TRBJ1-1, with a weak D call TRBD1 (5 bases). The CDR3 runs 15 residues. V lost 7 bases and J lost 0, with 15 bases in between.

The chain employs TRBV6-1 and TRBJ1-2; TRBD1 aligns across 8 bases. CDR3 length equals 16 residues. CDR1 MNHNS and CDR2 SASEGT come from the germline V gene. V shed 3 bases, J shed 5 bases, and the junction held 11 bases outside the gene matches. CDR3 in amino acids: CASSEKTGQGGYGYTF. CDR3 nucleotides: TGTGCCAGCAGTGAGAAGACCGGACAGGGTGGATATGGCTACACCTTC.

This clonotype was found a few times. This rearrangement joins TRBV6-1 to TRBJ2-5; TRBD2 might be the D (6 bases). Trimming took 7 bases from V and 4 from J, leaving 16 bases between them. CDR1 is MNHNS and CDR2 is SASEGT in the germline V gene. The CDR3 runs 14 residues. CDR3 residues: CASNSLAGRETQYF. The DNA of the CDR3 is TGTGCCAGCAACTCACTAGCCGGTCGAGAGACCCAGTACTTC.

This clonotype has only a few counts. The gene calls are TRBV6-6 and TRBJ2-3; 8 positions match TRBD1. CDR1 and CDR2 from the germline V gene are MNHNY and SVGAGI (reference sequence). CDR3 length: 16 amino acids. The V gene end was trimmed by 2 bases and the J gene end by 5 bases; junction bases not matched to a gene: 9. CDR3 coding DNA: TGTGCCAGCAGTTACCAGGACAGGGAGTATGGAGATACGCAGTATTTT. Protein: CASSYQDREYGDTQYF.

This chain uses TRBV6-5 with TRBJ2-5; 8 bases fit TRBD1. With the DNA end fitting TRBJ2-1 better, the J assignment may be wrong. Germline CDR1 reads MNHEY; CDR2 reads SVGAGI. This CDR3 has 14 residues. The CDR3 region has the DNA TGTGCCAGCAGTTTCCAGGGGGCTATTTACGAGCAGTTCTTC. Amino acid sequence: CASSFQGAIYEQFF.

This clonotype was observed a few times. V usage is TRBV6-5 and J usage is TRBJ2-1; D unclear. CDR1 and CDR2 from the germline V gene are MNHEY and SVGAGI. Between the trimmed V and J ends, which lost 4 bases and 2 bases, there was a span of 9 bases. This CDR3 is 14 amino acids long. The CDR3 sequence is CASSLADTYNEQFF. CDR3 DNA: TGTGCCAGCAGTTTAGCAGATACCTACAATGAGCAGTTCTTC.

The rearrangement links TRBV18 to TRBJ2-7; TRBD1 matches at 8 bases. The V segment lost 3 bases and the J segment 5 bases; nucleotides outside the gene matches: 6. The length of the CDR3 is 14 residues. Germline V gene sequence: CDR1 KGHSH, CDR2 LQKENI. CDR3 region: CASSPDLDRDEQYF. DNA of the CDR3: TGTGCCAGCTCACCCGATTTGGACAGGGACGAGCAGTACTTC.

This clonotype was observed a handful of times. At one boundary the junction diverges from the germline segment, which might be a read error. This rearrangement joins TRBV7-6 to TRBJ2-1; D unclear. The CDR3 has 15 amino acids. Per germline, CDR1 SGHVS and CDR2 FNYEAQ. The CDR3 coding sequence is TGTGCCAGCAGCTTAGGGCTTCTCTCCTACAATGAACAGTTCTTC. Its protein is CASSLGLLSYNEQFF.

The CDR3 reads CASSSPTGGNSYEQYF. As DNA, the CDR3 is TGTGCCAGCAGTTCCCCGACAGGGGGAAACTCCTACGAGCAGTACTTC. This sequence joins TRBV28 and TRBJ2-7; 9 nucleotides align to TRBD1. V lost 4 bases to trimming and J lost 0 bases; unmatched junction nucleotides: 7. Germline loops: CDR1 MDHEN, CDR2 SYDVKM. The CDR3 sequence is 16 residues long.

This chain uses TRBV7-9 with TRBJ2-1; D possibly matches TRBD1 or TRBD2 (5 bases each). Trimming stripped 5 bases from V and 9 bases from J, with 11 bases between. The CDR3 loop spans 12 amino acids. The germline V gene encodes CDR1 SEHNR and CDR2 FQNEAQ (reference sequence). The CDR3 region is CASSTPGPEQFF. In nucleotides, the CDR3 is TGTGCCAGCAGCACCCCGGGGCCTGAGCAGTTCTTC.

The chain employs TRBV7-2 and TRBJ1-2; tentatively, D is TRBD1 (5 bases). Trimming pared 5 bases from V and 4 bases from J, leaving 20 bases between. CDR1 is SGHTA, CDR2 FQGNSA, per germline. The CDR3 consists of 16 residues. CDR3 DNA sequence: TGTGCCAGCAGCCCCGACGGAACCAGGGCCCTCTATGGCTACACCTTC. Its translation is CASSPDGTRALYGYTF.

Written as DNA, the CDR3 is TGTGCCAGCAGTTTTGCGGAGACCACAGATACGCAGTATTTT. The encoded protein is CASSFAETTDTQYF. This chain connects TRBV28 to TRBJ2-3; the D is unclear. CDR1 is MDHEN, CDR2 SYDVKM, per germline. V lost 3 bases to trimming and J lost 2 bases, with 9 bases between them. This CDR3 is 14 amino acids long.

This clonotype has just a few counts. The chain employs TRBV6-1 and TRBJ1-1; 8 positions match TRBD1. The junction had 6 bases not matched to a gene; V was cut back by 9 bases and J by 6 bases. CDR1 is MNHNS, CDR2 SASEGT, per germline. The CDR3 runs to 12 residues. Written as DNA, the CDR3 is TGTGCCAGGCGGGACAGGAAGCCTGAAGCTTTCTTT. Amino acid sequence: CARRDRKPEAFF.

This clonotype occurred a few times. The chain joins TRBV27 to TRBJ1-1, with 7 positions matching TRBD1. After removal of 6 bases from V and 3 bases from J, the junction contained 4 bases not matched to a gene. CDR1 is MNHEY and CDR2 is SMNVEV in the germline V gene (reference sequence). The length of the CDR3 is 13 residues. The CDR3 DNA is TGTGCCAGCAGAGACAGGGAGGACACTGAAGCTTTCTTT. Its protein product is CASRDREDTEAFF.

The chain links TRBV25-1 to TRBJ1-2, with D uncertain. The CDR3 sequence is 15 residues long. Per the germline V gene, CDR1 is MGHDK and CDR2 is SYGVNS. Between the trimmed V and J ends, which lost 0 bases and 1 base, there was a span of 9 bases. CDR3 in DNA: TGTGCCAGCAGTGAATATAGTAACCGTAACTATGGCTACACCTTC. Its translation is CASSEYSNRNYGYTF.

The chain links TRBV20-1 to TRBJ2-5; 11 nucleotides line up with TRBD1. The end of the DNA aligns better with TRBJ2-1, so the J call may be wrong. CDR3 length: 14 residues. Germline values: CDR1 DFQATT, CDR2 SNEGSKA (reference sequence). CDR3 amino acids: CSAREGTGGNEQFF. DNA of the CDR3: TGCAGTGCTAGAGAGGGGACAGGGGGGAATGAGCAGTTCTTC.

The chain combines TRBV7-2 with TRBJ2-3; D perhaps matches TRBD2 (6 bases). The germline V and J ends were trimmed by 0 bases and 4 bases, with 14 bases remaining between them. CDR1 and CDR2 from the germline V gene are SGHTA and FQGNSA. The CDR3 covers 16 residues. CDR3 bases: TGTGCCAGCAGCTTAGCGCGGGGTAGAGGCTCAGATACGCAGTATTTT. Amino acids: CASSLARGRGSDTQYF. The whole variable domain, remainder taken from reference TRBV7-2 and TRBJ2-3, is GAGVSQSPSNKVTEKGKDVELRCDPISGHTALYWYRQSLGQGLEFLIYFQGNSAPDKSGLPSDRFSAERTGGSVSTLTIQRTQQEDSAVYLCASSLARGRGSDTQYFGPGTRLTVL.

The chain is built from TRBV7-8 and TRBJ2-1; TRBD2 agrees at 12 bases. With V trimmed by 1 base and J by 2 bases, 12 bases remained unmatched. CDR1 SGHVS and CDR2 FQNEAQ come from the germline V gene. The CDR3 has 20 amino acids. The CDR3 nucleotides read TGTGCCAGCAGCTTAGGTCTAGCGGGAGGGTACGGTCGGCCCTACAATGAGCAGTTCTTC. Its translation is CASSLGLAGGYGRPYNEQFF.

The chain uses TRBV2 and TRBJ2-1; 13 bases align to TRBD2. With 6 bases clipped from V and 6 bases from J, the junction kept 5 bases outside the gene matches. Germline V CDR1 and CDR2: SNHLY, FYNNEI. There are 15 residues in the CDR3. This CDR3 is CASRILAGGLNEQFF. CDR3 nucleotide sequence: TGTGCCAGCAGGATACTAGCGGGGGGGCTCAATGAGCAGTTCTTC.

This chain links TRBV18 with TRBJ2-3, with no clear D. CDR1 is KGHSH and CDR2 is LQKENI in the germline V gene. With 1 base removed from V and 0 bases from J, the gap between germline ends came to 5 bases. This CDR3 is built from 14 residues. The CDR3 DNA is TGTGCCAGCTCACCACTAGTAAGCACAGATACGCAGTATTTT. Protein product: CASSPLVSTDTQYF.

In its sample, this clonotype was seen a few times. The chain recombines TRBV12-3 or TRBV12-4 with TRBJ2-5, with D unclear. The J call may be wrong; the DNA end is better matched by TRBJ2-7. This CDR3 has 14 residues. CDR3 sequence reads: CASSPTDGSYEQYF. The CDR3 bases are TGTGCCAGCAGTCCAACGGACGGATCCTACGAGCAGTACTTC.

This sequence joins TRBV3-1 and TRBJ1-5; D might be TRBD1 (6 bases). Germline-derived CDR1 and CDR2 are LGHDT and YNNKEL (reference sequence). This CDR3 contains 16 residues. Trimming left V 5 bases short and J 2 bases short, with 16 bases between. The DNA for the CDR3 is TGTGCCAGCAGCGACAGCGGGGGGCAAGGCAATCAGCCCCAGCATTTT. This gives the protein CASSDSGGQGNQPQHF.

This clonotype has only one observation. The chain carries TRBV27 and TRBJ2-5, with 12 bases lining up with TRBD1. The J call is doubtful: the DNA matches TRBJ2-1 better. Germline CDR1 reads MNHEY; CDR2 reads SMNVEV (reference sequence). This CDR3 spans 13 amino acids. The CDR3 sequence is CASTGQGANEQFF. The CDR3, as DNA: TGTGCCAGCACGGGACAGGGGGCCAATGAGCAGTTCTTC.

The J gene is TRBJ1-3, the V gene TRBV13; possible D gene TRBD1, 5 bases. Germline loops: CDR1 PRHDT, CDR2 FYEKMQ (reference sequence). The length of the CDR3 is 15 residues. The V gene lost 1 base and the J gene lost 1 base, with 8 bases spanning the gap. CDR3 sequence: CASSLAGTSGNTIYF. The CDR3 DNA reads TGTGCCAGCAGCTTAGCAGGGACTTCTGGAAACACCATATATTTT.

This clonotype has a handful of counts. The rearrangement uses TRBV29-1 and TRBJ2-7; D is possibly TRBD1 (5 bases). This CDR3 is 13 amino acids long. The V end lost 5 bases, the J end lost 0 bases, and 11 bases lay between the germline ends. Germline assignment: CDR1 SQVTM and CDR2 ANQGSEA. The CDR3 sequence: CSVRPDSSYEQYF. The CDR3 DNA sequence: TGCAGCGTTCGCCCCGACAGCTCCTACGAGCAGTACTTC.

This chain links TRBV11-1 with TRBJ2-1, with D possibly matching TRBD2 (6 bases). The V end was cut by 5 bases, the J end by 0 bases, with 17 bases between. The CDR3 length is 17 residues. Germline V CDR1 and CDR2: SGHAT, FQDESV (reference sequence). CDR3 in amino acids: CASSLLGGASSYNEQFF. The CDR3 bases are TGTGCCAGCAGCCTCCTCGGCGGGGCAAGCTCCTACAATGAGCAGTTCTTC.

This clonotype was seen only a few times. The chain couples TRBV13 to TRBJ1-2; 10 nucleotides match TRBD1. CDR1 PRHDT and CDR2 FYEKMQ come from the germline V gene (reference sequence). This CDR3 has 14 residues. Trimming cost V 10 bases and J 9 bases; bases outside gene matches: 14. In DNA form, the CDR3 reads TGTGCCATCACAACGGGACAGGGGCAAAATAGCTACACCTTC. Amino acid sequence: CAITTGQGQNSYTF.

This clonotype came up a few times. The CDR3 region is CASSSTLGQKAFF. The CDR3 DNA sequence: TGTGCCAGCAGCTCAACCTTAGGACAGAAAGCTTTCTTT. This chain links TRBV7-9 with TRBJ1-1, with D possibly being TRBD1 (6 bases). Germline CDR1 and CDR2: SEHNR and FQNEAQ (reference sequence). V dropped 4 bases and J dropped 9 bases, with 15 bases sitting between them. The CDR3 length is 13 residues.